Detailed here is one T cell receptor (beta chain). Its antigen is undetermined. Time point indicated: blood 2 weeks post-SBRT. Documented treatment: 15 Gy SBRT to primary tumor, nephrectomy 4 weeks later. This entry belongs to a study of radiation and T cells in renal cell carcinoma. Study-wide results and caveats: In blood, top tumor clones expanded by 2 weeks, shrinking by 4.

V was cut by 2 bases and J by 6 bases, with 13 bases left in between. This CDR3 has 14 residues. Germline CDR1 reads MGHRA; CDR2 reads YSYEKL. Sequenced by immunoSEQ multiplex PCR; TCRdb stores in-frame clones only, minus some. The data contain 120,000 or so clones, 85% to 90% of them singletons. The rearrangement links TRBV4-1 to TRBJ1-2; TRBD1 is a possible D gene (6 bases). This receptor was identified in a woman aged 70 to 79 with renal cell carcinoma. Source: blood, taken from a patient whose treatment included radiotherapy and nephrectomy. The CDR3 sequence: CASSQLGTSNGYTF. The CDR3 DNA reads as TGCGCCAGCAGCCAACTAGGGACATCAAATGGCTACACCTTC.